In its sample, the clone carrying this TCR beta chain was seen a few times. The antigen remains unidentified. Time point described: week 47, end of study. A single vaccine dose contained 300 ug of mutant IDH1 20-mer peptide, and topical imiquimod was used with it. Vaccinations, eight in total, occurred in weeks 1, 3, 5, 7, 11, 15, 19, 23. With 3 bases clipped from V and 3 bases from J, the junction kept 1 base outside the gene matches. Germline CDR1 is LNHDA and CDR2 is SQIVND (reference sequence). The CDR3 totals 13 residues. This entry comes from a study of a mutant IDH1 vaccine in newly diagnosed glioma. Study summary: Patients under treatment included around 60% males and about 38% females and had a mean age of around 37 years. Most patients had received both radiotherapy and temozolomide, the prior options being radiotherapy, temozolomide, or both.

Sequencing was performed with immunoSEQ multiplex PCR; in TCRdb, only in-frame clones are kept and a portion is missing. The table shows some 50,000 clones, with less than 75% occurring only once. The chain carries TRBV19 and TRBJ2-7; 8 bases are a match to TRBD2. This material consisted of peripheral blood mononuclear cells (PBMCs), taken from a glioma patient whose treatment included an IDH1 peptide vaccine. The TCR was taken from a man aged 40-55 years with glioma. Some clones in this sample may be carry-over from other donors' samples. The CDR3 loop reads CASSIREGYEQYF. The CDR3 DNA follows: TGTGCCAGTAGTATCCGGGAGGGCTACGAGCAGTACTTC.